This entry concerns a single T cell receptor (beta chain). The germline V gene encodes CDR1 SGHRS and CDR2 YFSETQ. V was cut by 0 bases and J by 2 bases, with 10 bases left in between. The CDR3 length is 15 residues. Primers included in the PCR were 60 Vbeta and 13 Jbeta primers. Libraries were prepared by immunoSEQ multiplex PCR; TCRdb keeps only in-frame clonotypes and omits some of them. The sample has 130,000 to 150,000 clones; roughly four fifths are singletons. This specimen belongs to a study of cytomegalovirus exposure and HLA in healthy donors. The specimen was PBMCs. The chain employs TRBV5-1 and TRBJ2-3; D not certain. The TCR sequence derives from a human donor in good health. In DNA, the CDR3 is TGCGCCAGCAGCTTGGCGGGTTTTCTCACAGATACGCAGTATTTT. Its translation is CASSLAGFLTDTQYF.